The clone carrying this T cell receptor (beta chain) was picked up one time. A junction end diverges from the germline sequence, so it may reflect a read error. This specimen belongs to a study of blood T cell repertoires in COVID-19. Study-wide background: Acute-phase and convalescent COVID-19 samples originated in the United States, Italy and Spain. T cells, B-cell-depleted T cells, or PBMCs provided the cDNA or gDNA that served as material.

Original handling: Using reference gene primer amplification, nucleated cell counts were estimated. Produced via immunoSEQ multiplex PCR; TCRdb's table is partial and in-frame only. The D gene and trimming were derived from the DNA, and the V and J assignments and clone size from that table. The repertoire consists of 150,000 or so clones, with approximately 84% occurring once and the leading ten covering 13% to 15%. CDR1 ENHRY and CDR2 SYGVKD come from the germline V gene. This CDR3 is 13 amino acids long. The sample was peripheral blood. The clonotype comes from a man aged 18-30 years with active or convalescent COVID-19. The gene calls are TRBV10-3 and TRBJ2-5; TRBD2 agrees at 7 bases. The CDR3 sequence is CATSVGEGETQYF. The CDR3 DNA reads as TGTGCCACCAGTGTAGGGGAGGGAGAGACCCAGTACTTC.